A single sample gave rise to the 14 T cell receptor beta chains below, sequenced in a study of blood T cells in healthy people across ages. The second PCR ran about 6 to 11 cycles with a sample-barcoded 5' primer and J-beta primers. TCRdb processed the 5' RACE reads anew with MiXCR; each CDR3 protein has one entry. The sample has around 990,000 distinct CDR3 sequences, under 40% seen once. The source material was blood. These receptors originate from a man aged 18 to 29 in good health.

With regard to this clonotype: A much larger clone lies one base from this, so it may be a read error. The CDR3 bases are TGTGCCAGCAGTTATAGTGGAGAGACCCAGTTCTTC. Translated: CASSYSGETQFF. The chain is built from TRBV12-3 or TRBV12-4 and TRBJ2-1; D is undetermined. The length of the CDR3 is 12 residues. V gave up 4 bases and J gave up 13 bases, with 14 bases separating them.

The rearrangement uses TRBV4-3 and TRBJ2-5; 7 positions agree with TRBD2. The CDR3 is 13 amino acids. Per the germline V gene, CDR1 is LGHNA and CDR2 is YSLEER. V shed 3 bases and J 11 bases; nucleotides not matched to a gene: 9. The CDR3, as DNA: TGCGCCAGCAGCCACCCGGGACTAAGTGAGCAGTACTTC. The encoded protein is CASSHPGLSEQYF.

This clonotype was seen more than once but under ten times. V usage is TRBV20-1 and J usage is TRBJ2-3, with 8 bases identical to TRBD2. This CDR3 contains 15 residues. The germline V gene encodes CDR1 DFQATT and CDR2 SNEGSKA (reference sequence). The V segment lost 5 bases and the J segment 3 bases; nucleotides outside the gene matches: 10. CDR3 region: CSAHESERGTDTQYF. CDR3 nucleotide sequence: TGCAGTGCTCACGAAAGTGAGCGGGGGACAGATACGCAGTATTTT.

For this clonotype: The junction and the germline gene differ at one end; a read error may be behind it. The chain uses TRBV6-1 and TRBJ1-2, with D hard to call. Germline CDR1 MNHNS, CDR2 SASEGT. This CDR3 comprises 11 residues. DNA of the CDR3: TGTGCCTGCAGTGTCGACGGATACTACACCTTC. It codes for CACSVDGYYTF.

This sequence joins TRBV20-1 and TRBJ2-1; 10 bases fit TRBD1. CDR1 is DFQATT, CDR2 SNEGSKA, per germline (reference sequence). J gave up 3 bases and V 0 bases, and 5 bases lay outside the gene matches. This CDR3 comprises 16 residues. As DNA, the CDR3 is TGCAGTGCTAGAGATATAGGACAGGGGGGCTACAATGAGCAGTTCTTC. Its protein is CSARDIGQGGYNEQFF.

This clonotype was seen a handful of times. The V call is TRBV9, the J call TRBJ2-5; 7 positions match TRBD2. Germline V gives CDR1 SGDLS, CDR2 YYNGEE. With V trimmed by 4 bases and J by 0 bases, 6 bases remained unmatched. The CDR3 is 15 residues long. CDR3: CASSSLAEDQETQYF. The CDR3 DNA follows: TGTGCCAGCAGCTCGCTAGCGGAAGACCAAGAGACCCAGTACTTC. Variable domain in full (rest from reference TRBV9 and TRBJ2-5): DSGVTQTPKHLITATGQRVTLRCSPRSGDLSVYWYQQSLDQGLQFLIQYYNGEERAKGNILERFSAQQFPDLHSELNLSSLELGDSALYFCASSSLAEDQETQYFGPGTRLLVL.

Only a few counts were recorded for this clonotype. V is TRBV2 and J is TRBJ2-1; either TRBD1 or TRBD2 may fit D (5 bases each). Per germline, CDR1 SNHLY and CDR2 FYNNEI. V lost 2 bases, J lost 0 bases, and 14 bases lay in between. The CDR3 sequence is 17 residues long. CDR3 bases: TGTGCCAGCAGTGAACTGGGGACGGCCTCCTCCTACAATGAGCAGTTCTTC. Its translation: CASSELGTASSYNEQFF.

The chain carries TRBV4-2 and TRBJ1-2, with 7 bases aligning to TRBD1. With 1 base clipped from V and 3 bases from J, the junction kept 2 bases outside the gene matches. Per germline, CDR1 LGHNA and CDR2 YNFKEQ. The CDR3 extends over 14 amino acids. Written as DNA, the CDR3 is TGTGCCAGCAGCCAAGTTGGACAGGACTATGGCTACACCTTC. Translating gives CASSQVGQDYGYTF.

The chain carries TRBV10-3 and TRBJ1-6; tentative D call: TRBD1 (6 bases). The CDR3 sequence is 14 residues long. CDR1 and CDR2 from the germline V gene are ENHRY and SYGVKD. V gave up 11 bases and J gave up 5 bases, with 16 bases separating them. CDR3: CAARDTRDNSPLHF. The DNA of the CDR3 is TGTGCCGCACGGGACACCCGAGATAATTCACCCCTCCACTTT.

This clonotype appeared a few times. Sequence at one end of the junction differs from germline and may be a read error. The J gene is TRBJ2-5, the V gene TRBV7-7; possible D gene TRBD1, 6 bases. The CDR3 covers 14 residues. CDR1 SSHAT and CDR2 FNYEAQ come from the germline V gene (reference sequence). The CDR3 here is CASSSQGRGETQYF. Written as DNA, the CDR3 is TGTGCTAGCAGCTCTCAGGGGCGAGGCGAGACCCAGTACTTC. The entire variable domain, with the rest obtained from reference TRBV7-7 and TRBJ2-5, is as follows: GAGVSQSPRYKVTKRGQDVTLRCDPISSHATLYWYQQALGQGPEFLTYFNYEAQPDKSGLPSDRFSAERPEGSISTLTIQRTEQRDSAMYRCASSSQGRGETQYFGPGTRLLVL.

This clonotype occurred a few times. This chain joins TRBV20-1 and TRBJ2-2, with TRBD2 matching 8 bases. Trimming took 3 bases from V and 4 from J; bases not matched to a gene: 10. Germline-derived CDR1 and CDR2 are DFQATT and SNEGSKA (reference sequence). CDR3 length: 16 residues. In DNA, the CDR3 is TGCAGTGCTAGGCCACTGGCGGGGGGCAGCACCGGGGAGCTGTTTTTT. Translating gives CSARPLAGGSTGELFF.

This clonotype was counted only a few times. The gene calls are TRBV5-1 and TRBJ1-2; weak D call: TRBD1 (5 bases). Germline V gene sequence: CDR1 SGHRS, CDR2 YFSETQ. The CDR3 is 13 amino acids. V lost 4 bases to trimming and J lost 6 bases, with 13 bases between them. The DNA for the CDR3 is TGCGCCAGCAGCCCGCGTGTACAGGATGGCTACACCTTC. This sequence encodes CASSPRVQDGYTF.

The chain carries TRBV7-9 and TRBJ2-4; D is ambiguous. V was trimmed by 5 bases and J by 6 bases, leaving 14 bases between them. Looked up from germline, CDR1 is SEHNR and CDR2 is FQNEAQ (reference sequence). The CDR3 totals 14 residues. The CDR3 DNA reads as TGTGCCAGCAGCGAAGTTTCCGAAGGAAACATTCAGTACTTC. Protein product: CASSEVSEGNIQYF.

This chain uses TRBV6-2 or TRBV6-3 with TRBJ2-5, with 7 bases identical to TRBD1. The DNA end favors TRBJ2-7, so the J call may be wrong. Germline V gives CDR1 MNHEY, CDR2 SVGEGT. The CDR3 has 15 amino acids. The CDR3, as DNA: TGTGCCAGCAGCCCTCCGAGACAGGGCCCCTCCGAGCAGTACTTC. Its translation: CASSPPRQGPSEQYF.